The 5 T cell receptor beta chains reported below all come from one sample, sequenced in a study of persistence of HIV-infected CD4 T cells. This was the immunoSEQ version 4 assay in survey mode. Data came from immunoSEQ multiplex PCR; TCRdb stores just in-frame clones and leaves some out. Here the sample spans over 15,000 clones, approximately 65% being singletons. These TCRs' antigens remain unknown. The stimulus was an HIV-1 Gag 15-mer peptide pool, about 1.1 ug/peptide/mL. Sorting selected CD4+ T cells upregulating both CD40 ligand and CD69. This specimen was CD4+ T cells sorted from PBMCs after roughly 17-hour stimulation, taken from a patient who received antiretroviral therapy. The receptors stem from an adult woman with HIV who was CMV-seropositive.

The V gene is TRBV5-1, the J gene TRBJ1-2, with a tentative D call TRBD1 (5 bases). From germline, CDR1 is SGHRS and CDR2 YFSETQ. The CDR3 runs 14 residues. V was clipped by 4 bases and J by 2 bases, with 12 bases between them. This CDR3 is CASSGANLNYGYTF. CDR3 DNA sequence: TGCGCCAGCAGCGGGGCTAATTTGAACTATGGCTACACCTTC.

This chain uses TRBV11-2 with TRBJ1-3; D gene unclear. The CDR3 length is 14 residues. V was clipped by 4 bases and J by 0 bases, with 7 bases between them. From germline, CDR1 is SGHAT and CDR2 FQNNGV. Here the CDR3 reads CASSSGASGNTIYF. The DNA of the CDR3 is TGTGCCAGCAGCTCAGGTGCCTCTGGAAACACCATATATTTT.

The rearrangement joins TRBV5-5 to TRBJ1-1; no clear D. Germline-derived CDR1 and CDR2 are SGHKS and YYEKEE (reference sequence). CDR3 length: 12 residues. The V end was cut by 1 base, the J end by 7 bases, with 8 bases between. CDR3 DNA: TGTGCCAGCAGCTTGTGGGCAGATGAAGCTTTCTTT. The encoded protein is CASSLWADEAFF. The full variable domain, completed using reference TRBV5-5 and TRBJ1-1, is DAGVTQSPTHLIKTRGQQVTLRCSPISGHKSVSWYQQVLGQGPQFIFQYYEKEERGRGNFPDRFSARQFPNYSSELNVNALLLGDSALYLCASSLWADEAFFGQGTRLTVV.

This chain joins TRBV6-5 and TRBJ1-1; 9 nucleotides agree with TRBD1. After removal of 6 bases from V and 3 bases from J, the junction contained 5 bases not matched to a gene. The CDR3 has 14 residues. Looked up from germline, CDR1 is MNHEY and CDR2 is SVGAGI. CDR3 nucleotides: TGTGCCAGCAGGGACAGGGGTTTGGACACTGAAGCTTTCTTT. It is translated as CASRDRGLDTEAFF.

This clone was observed a handful of times. The chain uses TRBV3-1 (or the pseudogene TRBV3-2) and TRBJ1-1; perhaps TRBD1 as D (6 bases). Germline loops: CDR1 LGHDT, CDR2 YNNKEL (reference sequence). The CDR3 runs to 19 residues. The ends were cut back, 4 bases at V and 1 base at J, with 25 bases in the middle. CDR3: CASSPNPGTIRGSNTEAFF. DNA of the CDR3: TGTGCCAGCAGCCCGAATCCCGGGACAATAAGAGGCTCGAACACTGAAGCTTTCTTT.